The clone carrying this T cell receptor (beta chain) has just one count. Its antigen is undetermined. This specimen comes from a study of identifying expanded T cells in peripheral blood. Study-wide results and caveats: Two-week clone count variance significantly increased as total template count grew.

The assay was immunoSEQ multiplex PCR, and TCRdb's table has in-frame clones only and misses some. The sample yields over 90,000 clones, roughly 88% seen once. No infections or other immune events were documented during collection. This TCR derives from a person aged 18 to 69 in good health. Material for sequencing was blood.

CDR3 bases: TGCGCCAGCAGCCAAATGGGGCTAGGGGGGGATGAGCAGTTCTTC. Protein sequence: CASSQMGLGGDEQFF. The V and J genes are TRBV4-3 and TRBJ2-1; D may be TRBD2 (7 bases). The CDR3 is made up of 15 amino acids. Germline V CDR1 and CDR2: LGHNA, YSLEER. With 2 bases removed from V and 8 bases from J, the gap between germline ends came to 16 bases.